This T cell receptor beta chain came from a study of T cells after yellow fever vaccination. The CDR3 runs to 14 residues. V lost 2 bases and J lost 4; bases outside the gene matches: 4. TCRdb used MiXCR to reprocess the 5' RACE reads, holding one entry per CDR3 protein. In the table there are some 200,000 distinct CDR3 sequences, roughly 3% of which are singletons. This sequence joins TRBV12-3 or TRBV12-4 and TRBJ1-2; the match to TRBD1 covers 7 bases. This material consisted of CD4+ T cells sorted from PBMCs, taken 10 days after the yellow fever booster vaccination. This clonotype was sampled from a man aged 18 to 30 who received the YFV17D yellow fever vaccine. The CDR3 region has the DNA TGTGCCAGCAGTTTATTCAGACAGGGCTATGGCTACACCTTC. This translates into CASSLFRQGYGYTF.